The clone carrying this T cell receptor beta chain appeared a few times. Its antigen is as yet unknown. Via MiXCR, TCRdb re-called the 5' RACE reads, giving one row per CDR3 protein. This sample has roughly 690,000 distinct CDR3 sequences; 6.1% occur once, and the top ten carry roughly 1.8%. The germline CDR1 and CDR2 sequences are GTSNPN and SVGIG (reference sequence). The CDR3 has 18 residues. V shed 3 bases and J 1 base; nucleotides not matched to a gene: 11. This specimen comes from a study of identical twins. Study-level results: Conclusions rested on cross-sectional statistics rather than following the same donors. Fewer insertions characterized abundant cord blood beta clonotypes, whereas memory repertoires showed none. Monozygotic twin pairs showed more out-of-frame TCR alpha sharing than models estimated.

The chain links TRBV30 to TRBJ2-1, with TRBD2 matching over 11 bases. Sequenced sample: naive T cells sorted from blood. This sequence was found in a man younger than 35 in good health. The CDR3 is CAWRRASGRIRSYNEQFF. The CDR3, as DNA: TGTGCCTGGAGACGGGCTAGCGGGAGGATCCGATCCTACAATGAGCAGTTCTTC. Filled out from reference TRBV30 and TRBJ2-1, the complete variable domain reads SQTIHQWPATLVQPVGSPLSLECTVEGTSNPNLYWYRQAAGRGLQLLFYSVGIGQISSEVPQNLSASRPQDRQFILSSKKLLLSDSGFYLCAWRRASGRIRSYNEQFFGPGTRLTVL.